The 5 T cell receptor beta chains presented below share a single source sample, sequenced in a study of blood T cell repertoires in COVID-19. TCRdb's table, derived via immunoSEQ multiplex PCR, lists solely in-frame clones and lacks some. The sample has 100,000 to 150,000 clones; more than 60% are singletons. Sequencing was performed on peripheral blood. These receptor sequences come from a woman between 70 and 85 years old with acute or convalescent COVID-19.

This clone was counted a few times. CDR3: CASSLAPQGQGAAFF. The CDR3 DNA reads TGTGCCAGCAGCTTAGCGCCACAGGGACAGGGGGCAGCTTTCTTT. V gene TRBV7-8 combines with J gene TRBJ1-1; 12 nucleotides line up with TRBD1. The CDR3 consists of 15 residues. Germline loops: CDR1 SGHVS, CDR2 FQNEAQ. Unmatched junction bases numbered 6, after V lost 0 bases and J lost 10 bases. Together with reference TRBV7-8 and TRBJ1-1, the CDR3 gives the full variable domain: GAGVSQSPRYKVAKRGQDVALRCDPISGHVSLFWYQQALGQGPEFLTYFQNEAQLDKSGLPSDRFFAERPEGSVSTLKIQRTQQEDSAVYLCASSLAPQGQGAAFFGQGTRLTVV.

The V gene is TRBV29-1, the J gene TRBJ2-7; possibly TRBD2 for D (5 bases). Trimming shortened V by 4 bases and J by 3 bases, and 13 bases separated the two germline ends. Germline V lookup: CDR1 SQVTM, CDR2 ANQGSEA. This CDR3 spans 13 amino acids. DNA of the CDR3: TGCAGCGTTGCCTCCCTCGCGGGCTACGAGCAGTACTTC. This codes for CSVASLAGYEQYF.

The rearrangement uses TRBV7-3 and TRBJ2-1; weak D call: TRBD2 (6 bases). V was trimmed by 5 bases and J by 0 bases, leaving 14 bases between them. Per the germline V gene, CDR1 is SGHTA and CDR2 is FQGTGA. This CDR3 is built from 16 residues. The CDR3 bases are TGTGCCAGCAGCAATAGGGCCGGGAGCTCCTACAATGAGCAGTTCTTC. This sequence encodes CASSNRAGSSYNEQFF. Drawing the rest from reference TRBV7-3 and TRBJ2-1, the complete variable domain is GAGVSQTPSNKVTEKGKYVELRCDPISGHTALYWYRQSLGQGPEFLIYFQGTGAADDSGLPNDRFFAVRPEGSVSTLKIQRTERGDSAVYLCASSNRAGSSYNEQFFGPGTRLTVL.

V gene TRBV7-3 combines with J gene TRBJ2-5; TRBD1 might be the D (5 bases). CDR1 SGHTA and CDR2 FQGTGA come from the germline V gene. CDR3 length equals 15 residues. Trimming pared 1 base from V and 2 bases from J, leaving 11 bases between. The CDR3 protein is CASSLRIGVQETQYF. As DNA, the CDR3 is TGTGCCAGCAGCTTAAGGATAGGGGTACAAGAGACCCAGTACTTC. Supplemented by reference TRBV7-3 and TRBJ2-5, the full variable domain reads GAGVSQTPSNKVTEKGKYVELRCDPISGHTALYWYRQSLGQGPEFLIYFQGTGAADDSGLPNDRFFAVRPEGSVSTLKIQRTERGDSAVYLCASSLRIGVQETQYFGPGTRLLVL.

This clone has a handful of counts. The J gene is TRBJ1-4, the V gene TRBV6-5, with 7 bases lining up with TRBD1. CDR1 and CDR2 (germline): MNHEY, SVGAGI. J lost 6 bases, V lost 6 bases, and 10 bases had no gene match. This CDR3 has 15 amino acids. The CDR3 DNA reads TGTGCCAGCAGATTTTACGGACAGGATGATGAAAAACTGTTTTTT. Its protein product is CASRFYGQDDEKLFF.